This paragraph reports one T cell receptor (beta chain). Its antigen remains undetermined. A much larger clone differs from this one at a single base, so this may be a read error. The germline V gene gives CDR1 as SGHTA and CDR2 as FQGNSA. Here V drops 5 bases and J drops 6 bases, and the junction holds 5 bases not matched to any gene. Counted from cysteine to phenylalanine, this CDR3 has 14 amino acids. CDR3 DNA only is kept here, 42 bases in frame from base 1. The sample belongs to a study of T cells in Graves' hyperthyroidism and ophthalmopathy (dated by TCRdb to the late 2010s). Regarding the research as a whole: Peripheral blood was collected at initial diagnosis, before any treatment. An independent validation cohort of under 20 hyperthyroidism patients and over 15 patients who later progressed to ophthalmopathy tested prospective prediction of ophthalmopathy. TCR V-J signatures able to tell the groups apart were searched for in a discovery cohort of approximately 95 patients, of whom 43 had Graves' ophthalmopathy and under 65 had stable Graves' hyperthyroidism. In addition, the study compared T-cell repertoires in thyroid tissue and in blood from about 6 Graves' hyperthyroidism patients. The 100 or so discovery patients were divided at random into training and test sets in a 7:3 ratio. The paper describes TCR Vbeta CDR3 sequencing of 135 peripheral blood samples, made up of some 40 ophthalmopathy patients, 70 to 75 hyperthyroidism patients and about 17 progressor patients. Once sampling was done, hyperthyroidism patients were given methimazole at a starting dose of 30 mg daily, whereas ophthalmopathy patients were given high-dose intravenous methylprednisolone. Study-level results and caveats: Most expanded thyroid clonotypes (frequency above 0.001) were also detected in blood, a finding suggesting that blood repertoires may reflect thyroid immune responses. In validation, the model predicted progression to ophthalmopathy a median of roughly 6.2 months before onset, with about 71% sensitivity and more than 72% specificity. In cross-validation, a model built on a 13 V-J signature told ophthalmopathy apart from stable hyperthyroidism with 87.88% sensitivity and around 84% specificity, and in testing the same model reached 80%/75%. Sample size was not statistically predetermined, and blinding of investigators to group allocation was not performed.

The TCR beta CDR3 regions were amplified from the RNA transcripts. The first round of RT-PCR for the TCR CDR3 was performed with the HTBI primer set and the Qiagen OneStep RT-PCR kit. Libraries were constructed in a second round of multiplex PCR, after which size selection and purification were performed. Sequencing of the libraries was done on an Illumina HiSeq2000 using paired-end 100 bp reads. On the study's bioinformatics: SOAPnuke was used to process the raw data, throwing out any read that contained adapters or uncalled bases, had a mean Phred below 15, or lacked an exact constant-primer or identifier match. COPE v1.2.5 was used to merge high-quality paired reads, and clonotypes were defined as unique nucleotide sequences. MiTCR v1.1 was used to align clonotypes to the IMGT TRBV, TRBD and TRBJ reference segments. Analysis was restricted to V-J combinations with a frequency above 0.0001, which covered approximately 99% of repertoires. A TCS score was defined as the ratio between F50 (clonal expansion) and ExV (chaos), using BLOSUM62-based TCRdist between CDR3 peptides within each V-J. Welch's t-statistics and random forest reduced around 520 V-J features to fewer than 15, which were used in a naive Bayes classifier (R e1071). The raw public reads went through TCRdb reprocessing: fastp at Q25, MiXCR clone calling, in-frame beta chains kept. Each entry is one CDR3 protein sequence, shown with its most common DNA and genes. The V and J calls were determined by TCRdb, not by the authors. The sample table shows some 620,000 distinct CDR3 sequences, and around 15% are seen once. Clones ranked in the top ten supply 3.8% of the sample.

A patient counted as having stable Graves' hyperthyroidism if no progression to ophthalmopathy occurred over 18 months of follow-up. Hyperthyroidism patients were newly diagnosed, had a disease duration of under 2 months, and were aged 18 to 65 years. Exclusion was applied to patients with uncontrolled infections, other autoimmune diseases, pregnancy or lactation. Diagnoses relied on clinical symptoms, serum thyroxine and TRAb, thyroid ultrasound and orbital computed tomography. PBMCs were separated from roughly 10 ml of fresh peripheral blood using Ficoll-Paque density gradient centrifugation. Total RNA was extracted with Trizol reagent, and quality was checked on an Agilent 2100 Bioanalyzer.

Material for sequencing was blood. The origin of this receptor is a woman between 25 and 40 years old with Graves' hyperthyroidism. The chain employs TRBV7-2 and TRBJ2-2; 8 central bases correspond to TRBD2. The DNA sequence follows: TGTGCCAGCAGCCCAGCGGGAGTAGCCGGGGAGCTGTTTTTT. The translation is CASSPAGVAGELFF.